Shown below are 19 T cell receptor beta chains from a single sample sequenced in a study of response to subunit inactivated influenza vaccine. TCRdb fed the RT-PCR reads into MiXCR, producing one record per CDR3 protein. This sample has fewer than 700,000 distinct CDR3 sequences, with 10% to 15% found just once. This specimen was PBMCs from blood, taken more than 35 days after vaccination. The receptors come from a man aged 50-60 years who received an inactivated influenza vaccine.

The J gene is TRBJ2-5, the V gene TRBV7-9, with 9 bases that match TRBD1. The CDR3 is 15 amino acids. Germline V lookup: CDR1 SEHNR, CDR2 FQNEAQ (reference sequence). J gave up 5 bases and V 4 bases, and 8 bases lay outside the gene matches. The CDR3 here is CASSSPGQGRETQYF. CDR3 coding DNA: TGTGCCAGCAGCTCCCCCGGACAGGGGCGGGAGACCCAGTACTTC.

This clonotype was counted only a few times. The chain carries TRBV5-1 and TRBJ2-2; D assignment may be TRBD1 or TRBD2 (5 bases each). CDR3 length: 15 residues. Between the trimmed V and J ends, which lost 3 bases and 7 bases, there was a span of 16 bases. The V gene's germline CDR1 is SGHRS and CDR2 YFSETQ. CDR3 protein: CASSYAGTGIGELFF. The CDR3 bases are TGCGCCAGCAGCTATGCCGGGACCGGGATCGGGGAGCTGTTTTTT.

V is TRBV7-2 and J is TRBJ2-5; 9 bases match TRBD1. Germline lookup yields CDR1 SGHTA and CDR2 FQGNSA. This CDR3 has 16 residues. V dropped 5 bases and J dropped 4; count of bases not matched to a gene: 11. CDR3 coding DNA: TGTGCCAGCAGCATTACAGGGGGCAGATTCGGAGAGACCCAGTACTTC. Protein sequence: CASSITGGRFGETQYF.

The DNA for the CDR3 is TGTGCCAGCAGTTACCAGACCCGGTTTGGCGAGCAGTACTTC. Its translation: CASSYQTRFGEQYF. The V call is TRBV6-5, the J call TRBJ2-7; no firm D call. The CDR3 has 14 residues. Germline V gene lookup returns CDR1 MNHEY and CDR2 SVGAGI. The germline V and J ends were trimmed by 2 bases and 6 bases, with 14 bases remaining between them.

The chain is built from TRBV10-3 and TRBJ2-3; TRBD2 aligns across 7 bases. The CDR3 has 17 residues. V lost 0 bases and J lost 3; bases outside the gene matches: 9. CDR1 ENHRY and CDR2 SYGVKD come from the germline V gene. For the CDR3, the DNA is TGTGCCATCAGTGAGTCGACGAGCGGGGCGAGTACAGATACGCAGTATTTT. Amino acid sequence: CAISESTSGASTDTQYF.

The table lists this clonotype with many counts. The CDR3, as DNA: TGTGCCAGCAGCCAAGGACTGCTCAACACCGGGGAGCTGTTTTTT. Encoded protein: CASSQGLLNTGELFF. This sequence joins TRBV4-2 and TRBJ2-2, with no clear D. The CDR3 is made up of 15 amino acids. Germline assignment: CDR1 LGHNA and CDR2 YNFKEQ. The V gene lost 1 base and the J gene lost 2 bases, with 8 bases spanning the gap.

The chain employs TRBV10-3 and TRBJ2-7; weak D call: TRBD1 (6 bases). This CDR3 contains 15 residues. CDR1 ENHRY and CDR2 SYGVKD come from the germline V gene. The V end lost 2 bases, the J end lost 5 bases, and 16 bases lay between the germline ends. The DNA for the CDR3 is TGTGCCATCAGTGAGCAAGGGGGATACCTAGACGAGCAGTACTTC. Its protein product is CAISEQGGYLDEQYF.

This clonotype was seen ten or more times. The rearrangement joins TRBV20-1 to TRBJ2-5; unclear D gene. The CDR3 contains 13 residues. Germline CDR1 and CDR2: DFQATT and SNEGSKA (reference sequence). V was trimmed by 0 bases and J by 1 base, leaving 6 bases between them. The CDR3 region is CSARDYAQETQYF. The CDR3 bases are TGCAGTGCTAGAGACTATGCCCAAGAGACCCAGTACTTC.

This clonotype has ten or more counts. J is TRBJ2-3 and V is TRBV20-1; D call uncertain. This CDR3 contains 16 residues. Germline CDR1 reads DFQATT; CDR2 reads SNEGSKA (reference sequence). V dropped 0 bases and J dropped 1 base, with 14 bases sitting between them. The DNA for the CDR3 is TGCAGTGCTAGAGATCGGCCCCGGAAGGGCACAGATACGCAGTATTTT. It encodes CSARDRPRKGTDTQYF.

This chain connects TRBV10-3 to TRBJ2-1; D perhaps matches TRBD1 (6 bases). Germline CDR1 is ENHRY and CDR2 is SYGVKD. V lost 8 bases and J 8 bases, leaving 19 bases between the germline ends. This CDR3 has 14 residues. The DNA for the CDR3 is TGTGCCATCCGGACAGACAACCGGATGGATGAGCAGTTCTTC. This translates into CAIRTDNRMDEQFF.

This clonotype showed up just a few times. The gene calls are TRBV20-1 and TRBJ2-7; 7 bases fit TRBD2. Per the germline V gene, CDR1 is DFQATT and CDR2 is SNEGSKA (reference sequence). With 3 bases clipped from V and 0 bases from J, the junction kept 8 bases outside the gene matches. This CDR3 spans 15 amino acids. CDR3 sequence: CSARISGPSSYEQYF. The DNA of the CDR3 is TGCAGTGCTAGGATTAGCGGGCCGAGCTCCTACGAGCAGTACTTC.

This clonotype was picked up a small number of times. The chain has TRBV7-6 and TRBJ2-3; 11 bases match TRBD2. Germline CDR1 SGHVS, CDR2 FNYEAQ. The CDR3 covers 15 residues. V trimming: 6 bases; J trimming: 4 bases; junction bases outside the gene matches: 6. CDR3 region: CASSTSGGPSDTQYF. CDR3 DNA: TGTGCCAGCAGTACTAGCGGGGGCCCTTCAGATACGCAGTATTTT.

The chain is built from TRBV29-1 and TRBJ1-2; D gene ambiguous. CDR1 and CDR2 (germline): SQVTM, ANQGSEA. Between the trimmed V and J ends, which lost 5 bases and 3 bases, there was a span of 13 bases. The CDR3 loop spans 13 amino acids. The CDR3 region has the DNA TGCAGCGTTAGACGGCAGTCGGACTATGGCTACACCTTC. Residues: CSVRRQSDYGYTF.

There are a few counts of this clonotype. The rearrangement joins TRBV6-5 to TRBJ1-1; no clear D gene. This CDR3 region has 15 residues. Trimming cost V 6 bases and J 1 base, with 15 bases left between them. In germline, CDR1 is MNHEY, CDR2 SVGAGI. CDR3 DNA sequence: TGTGCCAGCAGACACTCGTCCGGTCGGAACACTGAAGCTTTCTTT. Translating it yields CASRHSSGRNTEAFF.

This clonotype occurred a few times. This rearrangement joins TRBV11-1 to TRBJ2-2, with 8 positions matching TRBD2. The CDR3 sequence is 16 residues long. In germline, CDR1 is SGHAT, CDR2 FQDESV (reference sequence). The V segment lost 2 bases and the J segment 6 bases; nucleotides outside the gene matches: 8. The CDR3: CASSLTRAGGAGELFF. The CDR3 nucleotides read TGTGCCAGCAGCTTAACGAGGGCGGGAGGCGCCGGGGAGCTGTTTTTT.

This clonotype has more than one count but fewer than ten. CDR3 protein: CASSPARGLGGAGAMGQETQYF. DNA for the CDR3: TGTGCCAGCAGTCCGGCCCGGGGACTAGGAGGGGCGGGGGCAATGGGTCAAGAGACCCAGTACTTC. The chain links TRBV6-2 or TRBV6-3 to TRBJ2-5; 8 nucleotides match TRBD2. The CDR3 sequence is 22 residues long. V shed 5 bases, J shed 2 bases, and the junction held 28 bases outside the gene matches. Germline CDR1 reads MNHEY; CDR2 reads SVGEGT.

This clonotype was seen ten or more times. A read error is possible here, since a much larger clone lies one base away. The chain is built from TRBV7-9 and TRBJ2-5; D is unresolved. CDR1 and CDR2 from the germline V gene are SEHNR and FQNEAQ (reference sequence). Trimming cost V 0 bases and J 2 bases, with 7 bases left between them. CDR3 size: 14 residues. The DNA of the CDR3 is TGTGCCAGCAGCTTAGCGGGCAGACAAGAGACCCAGTACTTC. Translation gives CASSLAGRQETQYF.

The rearrangement joins TRBV6-2 or TRBV6-3 to TRBJ2-4; D gene uncertain. Germline-derived CDR1 and CDR2 are MNHEY and SVGEGT. The CDR3 is 16 amino acids. V was pared by 7 bases and J by 1 base, with 17 bases between. CDR3 sequence: CASTKMEDWAKNIQYF. CDR3 DNA sequence: TGTGCCAGCACCAAGATGGAAGATTGGGCCAAAAACATTCAGTACTTC.

In this sample, this clonotype turned up a few times. The chain employs TRBV5-6 and TRBJ1-5; TRBD1 aligns across 8 bases. CDR1 and CDR2 (germline): SGHDT, YYEEEE. V lost 4 bases to trimming and J lost 7 bases; unmatched junction nucleotides: 10. This CDR3 has 15 residues. CDR3 sequence: CASSHHDRGWQPQHF. The CDR3 DNA is TGTGCCAGCAGCCACCATGACAGGGGATGGCAGCCCCAGCATTTT.